Listed here is a single T cell receptor beta chain. The antigen remains undetermined. This entry comes from a study of cytomegalovirus exposure and HLA in healthy donors. The study ran its PCR with 60 Vbeta and 13 Jbeta primers. Sequencing was performed with immunoSEQ multiplex PCR; in TCRdb, only in-frame clones are kept and a portion is missing. The top ten hold 6.5% to 8.5% of the sample, which has about 150,000 clones, roughly three quarters seen once. Germline CDR1 SGHAT, CDR2 FQNNGV. There are 15 residues in the CDR3. With V trimmed by 7 bases and J by 3 bases, 10 bases remained unmatched. Overall study results and limits: Per a later analysis, 16,951 TCR beta sequences showed association with HLA alleles at 0.05 false discovery rate. Within an earlier analysis, most TCR beta V segments proved productive either about 90% or about 30% of the time. Rarity marked most TCR sequences, yet some public TCRs occurred in many donors. A later analysis appeared to link common viral pathogens to several of the most significant clusters.

This sequence joins TRBV11-2 and TRBJ2-7, with 9 nucleotides matching TRBD1. The sample consisted of PBMCs. The TCR comes from a woman aged 40 to 49 in good health and CMV-seropositive. For the CDR3, the DNA is TGTGCCAGCACCAAAGAGACAGGGGGGGGCTACGAGCAGTACTTC. Amino acid sequence: CASTKETGGGYEQYF.